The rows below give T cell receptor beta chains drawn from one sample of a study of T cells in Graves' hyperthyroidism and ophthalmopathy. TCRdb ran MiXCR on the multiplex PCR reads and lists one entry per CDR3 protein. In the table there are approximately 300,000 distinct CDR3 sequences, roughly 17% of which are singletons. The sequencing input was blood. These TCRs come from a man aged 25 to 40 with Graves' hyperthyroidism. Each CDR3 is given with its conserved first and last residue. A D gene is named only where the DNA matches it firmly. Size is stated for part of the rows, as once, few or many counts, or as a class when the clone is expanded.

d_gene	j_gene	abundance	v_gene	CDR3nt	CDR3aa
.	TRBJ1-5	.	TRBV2	TGTGCCAGCAGAAAGAGGGTGACAGATAGCAATCAGCCCCAGCATTTT	CASRKRVTDSNQPQHF
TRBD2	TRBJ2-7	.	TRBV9	TGTGCCAGCAGCGTAGGTGCGGGAGTTCCCGAGCAGTACTTC	CASSVGAGVPEQYF
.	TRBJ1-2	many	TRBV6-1	TGTGCCAGCAGTGAAAGCCAGGGTGTTTATGGCTACACCTTC	CASSESQGVYGYTF
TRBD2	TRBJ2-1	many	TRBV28	TGTGCCAGCAGGGATCGGGAGGCCCTCTACAATGAGCAGTTCTTC	CASRDREALYNEQFF
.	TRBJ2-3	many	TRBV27	TGTGCCAGCAGTCCCCGTGGAGGGGAGAGCACAGATACGCAGTATTTT	CASSPRGGESTDTQYF
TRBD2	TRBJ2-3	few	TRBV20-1	TGCAGTGGGGCTAGCGGGACTAGCACAGATACGCAGTATTTT	CSGASGTSTDTQYF
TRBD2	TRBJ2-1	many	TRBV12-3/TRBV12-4	TGTGCCAGCACCTCCCTAGCGGGAGTAAAATATGAGCAGTTCTTC	CASTSLAGVKYEQFF
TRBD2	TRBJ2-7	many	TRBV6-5	TGTGCCAGCAGCCCGACTAGCGGGAGATTCTACGAGCAGTACTTC	CASSPTSGRFYEQYF
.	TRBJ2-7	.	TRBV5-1	TGCGCCAGCAGCTTGGATTGGCCGACCGGACACTACGAGCAGTACTTC	CASSLDWPTGHYEQYF
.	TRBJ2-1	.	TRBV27	TGTGCCAGCATGGAGAGTAGCTCCTACAATGAGCAGTTCTTC	CASMESSSYNEQFF
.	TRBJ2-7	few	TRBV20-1	TGCAGTGCTAGAGATCTCGGGATGAACTCCTACGAGCAGTACTTC	CSARDLGMNSYEQYF
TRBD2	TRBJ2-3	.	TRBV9	TGTGCCAGCAGCGTTTCCACCTCGGGACTAGCGGGCCCAGATACGCAGTATTTT	CASSVSTSGLAGPDTQYF
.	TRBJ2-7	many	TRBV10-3	TGTGCCATCTCCTCGACTAGGAACTACGAGCAGTACTTC	CAISSTRNYEQYF
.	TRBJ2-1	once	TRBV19	TGTGCCAGTTCTTTCGGGATCGAGCAGTTCTTC	CASSFGIEQFF
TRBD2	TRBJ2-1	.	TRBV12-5	TGTGCTAGTGGTTTGGATATGGGACTAGCGGAGGCCTACAATGAGCAGTTCTTC	CASGLDMGLAEAYNEQFF
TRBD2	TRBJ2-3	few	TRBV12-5	TGTGCTAGTGGCTCGGGGCTAGCGGCTTTCACAGATACGCAGTATTTT	CASGSGLAAFTDTQYF
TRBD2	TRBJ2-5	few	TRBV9	TGTGCCAGCAGCGCGGGGGGTGGGTACCAAGAGACCCAGTACTTC	CASSAGGGYQETQYF
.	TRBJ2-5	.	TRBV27	TGTGCCAGCAGTTTATTCGTCGGGACGAACAGAGAGACCCAGTACTTC	CASSLFVGTNRETQYF
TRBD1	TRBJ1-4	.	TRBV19	TGTGCCAGCCAAGAGGACAGGGTCGGAGAAAAACTGTTTTTT	CASQEDRVGEKLFF
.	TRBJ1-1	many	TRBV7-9	TGTGCCAGCAGCTTAGGTCGGGGGCAGAACACTGAAGCTTTCTTT	CASSLGRGQNTEAFF
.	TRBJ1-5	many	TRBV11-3	TGTGCCAGCAGCTTAGGTATCTATCAGCCCCAGCATTTT	CASSLGIYQPQHF
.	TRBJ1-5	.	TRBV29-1	TGCAGCGTTGGTGGGGGTGTGGGGCAGCCCCAGCATTTT	CSVGGGVGQPQHF
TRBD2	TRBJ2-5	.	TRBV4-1	TGCGCCAGCAGCCCCTTAGCGGGTCCCGAAGAGACCCAGTACTTC	CASSPLAGPEETQYF
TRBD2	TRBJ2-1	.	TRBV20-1	TGCAGTGTCAAGGGGCCACTAGCGGGAAAAAATGAGCAGTTCTTC	CSVKGPLAGKNEQFF
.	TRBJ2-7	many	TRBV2	TGTGCCAGTAAAGATGGGGCTAGCAGCTACGAGCAGTACTTC	CASKDGASSYEQYF
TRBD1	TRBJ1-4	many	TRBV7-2	TGTGCCAGCAGCTCGACAGGGCAGGGGGAAAAACTGTTTTTT	CASSSTGQGEKLFF
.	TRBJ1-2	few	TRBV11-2	TGTGCCAGCAGCTTGTACTCTAACTATGGCTACACCTTC	CASSLYSNYGYTF
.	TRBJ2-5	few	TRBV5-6	TGTGCCAGCAGCTCCCTTACGGGGGACCGAGAGACCCAGTACTTC	CASSSLTGDRETQYF
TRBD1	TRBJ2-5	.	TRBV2	TGTGCCAGCAGTGTAGAGACAGGGGTTCAAGAGACCCAGTACTTC	CASSVETGVQETQYF
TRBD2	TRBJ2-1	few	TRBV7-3	TGTGCCAGCAGCTTAATCGGGACTAGCAGGAGTGAGCAGTTCTTC	CASSLIGTSRSEQFF
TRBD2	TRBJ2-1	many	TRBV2	TGTGCCAGCAGGCTGGTAGCGGGGGCCCATTTGTTCTTC	CASRLVAGAHLFF
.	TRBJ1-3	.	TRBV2	TGTGCCAGCAGCGAGGCTGGAAACACCATATATTTT	CASSEAGNTIYF
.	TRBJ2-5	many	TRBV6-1	TGTGCCAGCCGGGGCAGCCAAGAGACCCAGTACTTC	CASRGSQETQYF
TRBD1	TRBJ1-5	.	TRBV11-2	TGTGCCAGCAGCTTTACCACAGGGGGCCCCAAACAGCCCCAGCATTTT	CASSFTTGGPKQPQHF
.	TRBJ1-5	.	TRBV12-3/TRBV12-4	TGTGCCAGCAGCCAAGTGCGGGGAGGCAATCAGCCCCAGCATTTT	CASSQVRGGNQPQHF
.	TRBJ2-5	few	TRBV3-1	TGTGCCAGCAGCCATGGGCTGATGGCCCAGTACTTC	CASSHGLMAQYF
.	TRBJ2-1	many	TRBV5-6	TGTGCCAGCAGCTTGGAGGACGACTACAATGAGCAGTTCTTC	CASSLEDDYNEQFF
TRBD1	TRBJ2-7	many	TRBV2	TGTGCCAGCAGGGGCGACAGGGGTGGTCGCGAGCAGTACTTC	CASRGDRGGREQYF
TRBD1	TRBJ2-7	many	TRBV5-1	TGCGCCAGCAGCGGCGGACAGGGGGCTGCCTACGAGCAGTACTTC	CASSGGQGAAYEQYF
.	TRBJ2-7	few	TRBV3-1	TGTGCCAGCAGCCAGCGGGACGGCTCCTACGAGCAGTACTTC	CASSQRDGSYEQYF
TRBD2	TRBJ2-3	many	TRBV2	TGTGCCAGCAGTGTTCGGGAGGGCACGCAGTATTTT	CASSVREGTQYF
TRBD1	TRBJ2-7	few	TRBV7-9	TGTGCCAGCAGCTTAGGGGGACCCGGACAGGGGTCCCACGAGCAGTACTTC	CASSLGGPGQGSHEQYF
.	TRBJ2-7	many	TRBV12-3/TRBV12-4	TGTGCCAGCAGTCTTGCCGGGCTCTACGAGCAGTACTTC	CASSLAGLYEQYF
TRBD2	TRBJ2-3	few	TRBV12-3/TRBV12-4	TGTGCCAGCAGTCGAACTAGCGCAGATACGCAGTATTTT	CASSRTSADTQYF
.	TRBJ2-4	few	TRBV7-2	TGTGCCAGCAGCCCCTCCGACGGGAAAAACATTCAGTACTTC	CASSPSDGKNIQYF
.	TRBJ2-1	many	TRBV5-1	TGCGCCAGCAGCTTGTTAGGATCGACGGTCCATGAGCAGTTCTTC	CASSLLGSTVHEQFF
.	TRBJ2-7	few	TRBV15	TGTGCCACCAGCAACCGAGGGCTTGATGGCTACGAGCAGTACTTC	CATSNRGLDGYEQYF
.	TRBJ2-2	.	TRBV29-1	TGCAGCGGGACACGCACCGGGGAGCTGTTTTTT	CSGTRTGELFF
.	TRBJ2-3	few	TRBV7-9	TGTGCCAGCAGCTTAGGGACCTGGCAAGGAGATACGCAGTATTTT	CASSLGTWQGDTQYF